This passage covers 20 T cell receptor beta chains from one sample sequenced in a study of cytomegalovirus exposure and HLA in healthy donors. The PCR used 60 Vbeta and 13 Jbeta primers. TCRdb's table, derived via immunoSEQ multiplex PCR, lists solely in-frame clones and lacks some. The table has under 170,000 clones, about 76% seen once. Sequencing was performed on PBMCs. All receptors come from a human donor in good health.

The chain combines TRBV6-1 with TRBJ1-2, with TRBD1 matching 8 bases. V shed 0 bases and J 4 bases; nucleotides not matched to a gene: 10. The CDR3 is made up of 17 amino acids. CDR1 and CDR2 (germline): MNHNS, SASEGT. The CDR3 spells CASSEALGQANIYGYTF. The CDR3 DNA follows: TGTGCCAGCAGTGAAGCGCTGGGACAGGCAAACATCTATGGCTACACCTTC.

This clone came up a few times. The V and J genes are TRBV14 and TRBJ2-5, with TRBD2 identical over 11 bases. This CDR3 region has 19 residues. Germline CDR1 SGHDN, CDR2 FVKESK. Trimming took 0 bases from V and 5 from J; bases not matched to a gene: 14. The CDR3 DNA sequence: TGTGCCAGCAGCCAAGAGCCCGGACTAGCGGGTGCCCTACGGGAGACCCAGTACTTC. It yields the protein CASSQEPGLAGALRETQYF.

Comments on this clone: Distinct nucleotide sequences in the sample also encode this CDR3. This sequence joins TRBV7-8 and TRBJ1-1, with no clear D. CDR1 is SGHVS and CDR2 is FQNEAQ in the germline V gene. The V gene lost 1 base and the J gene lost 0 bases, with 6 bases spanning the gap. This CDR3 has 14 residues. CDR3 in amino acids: CASSLDRLNTEAFF. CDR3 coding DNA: TGTGCCAGCAGCTTAGATCGGTTGAACACTGAAGCTTTCTTT.

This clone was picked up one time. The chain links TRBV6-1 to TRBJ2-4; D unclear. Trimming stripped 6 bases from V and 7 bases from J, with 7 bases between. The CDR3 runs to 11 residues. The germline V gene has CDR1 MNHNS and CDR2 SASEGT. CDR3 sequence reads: CASSVYNIQYF. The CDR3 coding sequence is TGTGCCAGCAGCGTATATAACATTCAGTACTTC.

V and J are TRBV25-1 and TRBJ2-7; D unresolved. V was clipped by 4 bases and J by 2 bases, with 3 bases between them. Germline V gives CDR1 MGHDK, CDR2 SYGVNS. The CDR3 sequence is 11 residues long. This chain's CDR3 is CASSGAYEQYF. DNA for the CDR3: TGTGCCAGCAGTGGAGCCTACGAGCAGTACTTC.

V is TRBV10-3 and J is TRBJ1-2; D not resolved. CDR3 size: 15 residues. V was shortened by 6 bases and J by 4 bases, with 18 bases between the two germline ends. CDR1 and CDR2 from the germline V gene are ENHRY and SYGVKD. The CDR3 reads CAIRRASFEGYGYTF. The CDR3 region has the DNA TGTGCCATCAGGAGGGCAAGTTTTGAGGGCTATGGCTACACCTTC.

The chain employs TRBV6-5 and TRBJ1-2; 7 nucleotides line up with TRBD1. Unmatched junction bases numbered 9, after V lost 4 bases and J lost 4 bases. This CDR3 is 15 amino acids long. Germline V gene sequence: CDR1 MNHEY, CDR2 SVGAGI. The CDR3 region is CASSSQPGTAYGYTF. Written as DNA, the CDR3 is TGTGCCAGCAGTTCGCAACCCGGGACAGCCTATGGCTACACCTTC.

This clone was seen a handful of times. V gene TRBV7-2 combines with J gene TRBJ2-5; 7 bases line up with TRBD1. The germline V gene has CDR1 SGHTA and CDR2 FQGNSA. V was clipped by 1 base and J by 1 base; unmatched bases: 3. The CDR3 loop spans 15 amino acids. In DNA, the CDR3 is TGTGCCAGCAGCTTAGTCGACAGGGCCCAAGAGACCCAGTACTTC. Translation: CASSLVDRAQETQYF.

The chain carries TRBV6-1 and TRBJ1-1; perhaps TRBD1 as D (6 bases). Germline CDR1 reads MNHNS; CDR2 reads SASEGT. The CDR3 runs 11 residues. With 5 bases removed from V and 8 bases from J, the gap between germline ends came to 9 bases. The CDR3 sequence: CASSLDREAFF. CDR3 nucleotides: TGTGCCAGCAGTCTAGACAGGGAAGCTTTCTTT.

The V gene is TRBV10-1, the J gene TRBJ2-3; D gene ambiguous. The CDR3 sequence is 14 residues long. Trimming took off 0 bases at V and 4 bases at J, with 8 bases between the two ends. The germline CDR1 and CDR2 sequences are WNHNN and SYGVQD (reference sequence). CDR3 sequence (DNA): TGCGCCAGCAGTGAGTCGCCAGTGGCAGATACGCAGTATTTT. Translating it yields CASSESPVADTQYF.

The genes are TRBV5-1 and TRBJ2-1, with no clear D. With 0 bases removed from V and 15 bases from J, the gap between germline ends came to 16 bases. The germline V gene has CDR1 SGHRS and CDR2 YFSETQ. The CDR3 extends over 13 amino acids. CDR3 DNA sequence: TGCGCCAGCAGCTTGGTCTTCGGAGCTCCCTCGTTCTTC. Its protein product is CASSLVFGAPSFF.

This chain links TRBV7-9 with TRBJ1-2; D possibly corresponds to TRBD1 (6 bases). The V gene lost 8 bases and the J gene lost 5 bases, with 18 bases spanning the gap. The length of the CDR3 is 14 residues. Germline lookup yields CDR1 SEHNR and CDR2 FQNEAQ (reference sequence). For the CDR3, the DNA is TGTGCCAGCGGAACCGGGGACAATGAGTATGGCTACACCTTC. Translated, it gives CASGTGDNEYGYTF.

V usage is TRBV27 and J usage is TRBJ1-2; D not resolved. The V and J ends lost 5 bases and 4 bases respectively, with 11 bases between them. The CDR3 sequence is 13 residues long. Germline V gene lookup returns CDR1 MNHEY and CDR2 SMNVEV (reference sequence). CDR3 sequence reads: CASSPFSGYGYTF. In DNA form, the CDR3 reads TGTGCCAGCAGTCCATTCTCGGGCTATGGCTACACCTTC.

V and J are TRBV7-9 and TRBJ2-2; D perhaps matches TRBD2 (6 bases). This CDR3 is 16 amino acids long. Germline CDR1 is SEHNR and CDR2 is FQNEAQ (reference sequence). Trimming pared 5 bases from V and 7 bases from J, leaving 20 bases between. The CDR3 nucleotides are TGTGCCAGCAGCCCCTCCCTTGGGGGGAACGTCGGGGAGCTGTTTTTT. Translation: CASSPSLGGNVGELFF. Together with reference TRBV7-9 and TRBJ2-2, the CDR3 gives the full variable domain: DTGVSQNPRHKITKRGQNVTFRCDPISEHNRLYWYRQTLGQGPEFLTYFQNEAQLEKSRLLSDRFSAERPKGSFSTLEIQRTEQGDSAMYLCASSPSLGGNVGELFFGEGSRLTVL.

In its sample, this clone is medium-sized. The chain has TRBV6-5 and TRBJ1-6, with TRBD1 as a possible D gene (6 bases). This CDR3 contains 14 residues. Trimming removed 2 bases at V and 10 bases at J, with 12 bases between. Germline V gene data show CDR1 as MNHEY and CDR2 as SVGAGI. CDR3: CASSYTGPRSPLHF. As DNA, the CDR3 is TGTGCCAGCAGTTACACAGGGCCCCGATCACCCCTCCACTTT.

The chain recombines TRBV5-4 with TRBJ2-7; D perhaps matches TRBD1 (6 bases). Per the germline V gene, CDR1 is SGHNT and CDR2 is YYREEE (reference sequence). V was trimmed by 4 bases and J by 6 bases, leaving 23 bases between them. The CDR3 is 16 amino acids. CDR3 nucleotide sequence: TGTGCCAGCAGCCGGCACAGGGATCCGGCGGACCTCGAGCAGTACTTC. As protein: CASSRHRDPADLEQYF.

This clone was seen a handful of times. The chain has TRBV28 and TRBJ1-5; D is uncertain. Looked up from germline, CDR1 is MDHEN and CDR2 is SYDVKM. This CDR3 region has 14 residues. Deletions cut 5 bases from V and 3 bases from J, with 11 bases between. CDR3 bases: TGTGCCAGCAGTCCACAGAGTTACAATCAGCCCCAGCATTTT. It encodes CASSPQSYNQPQHF.

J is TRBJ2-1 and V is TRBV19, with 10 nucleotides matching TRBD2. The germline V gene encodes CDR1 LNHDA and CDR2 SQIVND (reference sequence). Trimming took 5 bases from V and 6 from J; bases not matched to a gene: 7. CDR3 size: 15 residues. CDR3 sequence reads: CASSQIAGGLNEQFF. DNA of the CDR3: TGTGCCAGTAGTCAAATAGCGGGGGGCCTCAATGAGCAGTTCTTC.

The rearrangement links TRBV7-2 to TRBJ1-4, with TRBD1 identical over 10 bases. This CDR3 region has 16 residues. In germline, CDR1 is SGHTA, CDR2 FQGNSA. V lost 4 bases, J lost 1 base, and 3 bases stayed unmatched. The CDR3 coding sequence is TGTGCCAGCAGCTCCCGGGACAGGGGAACTAATGAAAAACTGTTTTTT. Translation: CASSSRDRGTNEKLFF.

The CDR3 nucleotides are TGTGCCAGCAGTTTAGGGGGCCGGCAGTACTTC. This encodes CASSLGGRQYF. The gene calls are TRBV27 and TRBJ2-7; D is possibly TRBD1 (6 bases). The CDR3 is 11 residues long. V was trimmed by 2 bases and J by 9 bases, leaving 8 bases between them. Germline assignment: CDR1 MNHEY and CDR2 SMNVEV (reference sequence).